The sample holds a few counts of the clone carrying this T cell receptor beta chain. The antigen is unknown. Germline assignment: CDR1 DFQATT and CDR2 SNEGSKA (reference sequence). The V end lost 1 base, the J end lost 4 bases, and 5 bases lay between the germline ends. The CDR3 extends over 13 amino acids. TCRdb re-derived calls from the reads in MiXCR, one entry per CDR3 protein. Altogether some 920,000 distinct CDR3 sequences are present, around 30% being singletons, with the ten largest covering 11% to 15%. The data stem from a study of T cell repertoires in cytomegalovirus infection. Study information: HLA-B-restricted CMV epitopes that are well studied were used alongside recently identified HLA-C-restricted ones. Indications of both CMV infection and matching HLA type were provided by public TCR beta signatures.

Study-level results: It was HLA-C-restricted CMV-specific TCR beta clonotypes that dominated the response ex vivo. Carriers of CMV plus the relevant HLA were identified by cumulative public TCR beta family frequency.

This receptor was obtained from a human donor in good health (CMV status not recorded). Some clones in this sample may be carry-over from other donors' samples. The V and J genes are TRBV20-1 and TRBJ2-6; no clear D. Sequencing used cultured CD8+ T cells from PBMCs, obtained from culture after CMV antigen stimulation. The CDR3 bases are TGCAGTGCTAGAGGGTTCGGGGCCAACGTCCTGACTTTC. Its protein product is CSARGFGANVLTF.